This TCR beta chain was profiled in a study of T cell responses to AZD1222 COVID-19 vaccine. In germline, CDR1 is MNHEY, CDR2 SVGAGI. This CDR3 is built from 14 residues. V was pared by 5 bases and J by 4 bases, with 14 bases between. Study observations and caveats: Per reports, nearly half of all spike-specific TCRs target regions that are unmutated in variants.

TCRdb's table, derived via immunoSEQ multiplex PCR, lists solely in-frame clones and lacks some. In the table there are about 87,000 clones, 85% to 90% of which are singletons. On this clone: Its antigen remains unidentified.

This chain connects TRBV6-5 to TRBJ1-2; D may be TRBD1 (6 bases). The sequence was collected from an adult in good health. Source: peripheral blood, taken on day 0 of AZD1222 vaccination. The CDR3 DNA follows: TGTGCCAGCAGTCGCCCCGGGGGGCCCTATGGCTACACCTTC. As protein: CASSRPGGPYGYTF.